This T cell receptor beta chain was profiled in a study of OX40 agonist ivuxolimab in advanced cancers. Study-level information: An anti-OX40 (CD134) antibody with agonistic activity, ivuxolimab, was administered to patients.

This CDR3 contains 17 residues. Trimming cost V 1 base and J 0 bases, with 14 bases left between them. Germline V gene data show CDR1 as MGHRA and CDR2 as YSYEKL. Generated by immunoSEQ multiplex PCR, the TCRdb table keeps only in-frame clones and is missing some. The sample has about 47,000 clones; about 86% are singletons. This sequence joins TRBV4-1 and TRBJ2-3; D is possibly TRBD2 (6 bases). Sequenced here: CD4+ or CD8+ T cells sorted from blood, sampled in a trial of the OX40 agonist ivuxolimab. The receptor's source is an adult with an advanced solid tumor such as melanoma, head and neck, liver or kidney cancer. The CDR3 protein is CASSQVQRATSTDTQYF. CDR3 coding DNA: TGCGCCAGCAGCCAAGTCCAGCGGGCAACTAGCACAGATACGCAGTATTTT.